This T cell receptor (beta chain) was sequenced during a study of blood T cell repertoires in COVID-19. Looking at the study overall: Acute-phase and convalescent COVID-19 samples originated in the United States, Italy and Spain. The cDNA or gDNA used as material had been derived from T cells, B-cell-depleted T cells, or PBMCs.

V was trimmed by 6 bases and J by 4 bases, leaving 6 bases between them. This CDR3 has 12 residues. Per germline, CDR1 KGHDR and CDR2 SFDVKD. This table comes from immunoSEQ multiplex PCR, and its TCRdb copy is limited to in-frame clones, with some not included. The sample has roughly 220,000 clones, 85% to 90% seen once. The chain recombines TRBV24-1 with TRBJ1-5, with TRBD1 as a possible D gene (6 bases). Sequencing was carried out using peripheral blood. The origin of this receptor is a woman between 50 and 59 years old with COVID-19, enrolled during active disease. CDR3 region: CATSTGNQPQHF. In DNA, the CDR3 is TGTGCCACCAGTACAGGGAATCAGCCCCAGCATTTT.